Each of the 21 T cell receptor beta chains below was sequenced from the same sample in a study of regulatory T cells in long-lasting Graves disease. HTBI primers from iRepertoire and Arm-PCR of CDR3 regions yielded the TCR beta libraries. TCRdb reanalysed the multiplex PCR reads using MiXCR and keeps one entry per CDR3 protein. The data hold a few hundred thousand distinct CDR3 sequences, with roughly a fifth observed a single time. Time point in this sample: persistent/refractory GD, antithyroid drugs over 5 years with positive TRAb. Extracted RNA from PBMCs served as the source of the TCR library. The sample in question was peripheral blood mononuclear cells (PBMCs), obtained when the disease was refractory, from a patient treated with antithyroid drugs. The source of these receptors is a female donor with Graves disease.

In its sample, this clonotype was seen many times. An end of the junction differs from the germline gene, which may be a read error. V usage is TRBV11-1 and J usage is TRBJ2-5, with TRBD2 identical over 11 bases. This CDR3 is built from 14 residues. The germline V gene encodes CDR1 SGHAT and CDR2 FQDESV (reference sequence). The DNA for the CDR3 is TGTGCCAGCACCGCTTATGTAGCGGGAGGGCCTCTCGTCTTC. It codes for CASTAYVAGGPLVF. The full variable domain, rest sourced from reference TRBV11-1 and TRBJ2-5, is EAEVAQSPRYKITEKSQAVAFWCDPISGHATLYWYRQILGQGPELLVQFQDESVVDDSQLPKDRFSAERLKGVDSTLKIQPAELGDSAMYLCASTAYVAGGPLVFGPGTRLLVL.

This clonotype was recorded many times. V and J are TRBV28 and TRBJ2-7, with a possible D match to TRBD1 (8 bases). The CDR3 is 15 residues long. Trimming removed 4 bases at V and 6 bases at J, with 19 bases between. CDR1 MDHEN and CDR2 SYDVKM come from the germline V gene. The CDR3 loop reads CASSSQGAGAFEQYF. DNA of the CDR3: TGTGCCAGCAGTTCCCAGGGGGCGGGAGCGTTCGAGCAGTACTTC.

The CDR3 sequence is CSANLDASEAFF. CDR3 bases: TGCAGTGCTAACCTCGACGCCAGTGAAGCTTTCTTT. The chain combines TRBV20-1 with TRBJ1-1; D gene unclear. The CDR3 spans 12 residues. V was shortened by 4 bases and J by 7 bases, with 13 bases between the two germline ends. From germline, CDR1 is DFQATT and CDR2 SNEGSKA (reference sequence).

This clonotype has at least ten counts. The rearrangement links TRBV28 to TRBJ2-5; D may correspond to TRBD1 or TRBD2 (5 bases each). This CDR3 spans 15 amino acids. Germline-derived CDR1 and CDR2 are MDHEN and SYDVKM. V dropped 2 bases and J dropped 2 bases, with 12 bases sitting between them. The CDR3 DNA follows: TGTGCCAGCAGTTTACTCGGGGACCAACAAGAGACCCAGTACTTC. Protein sequence: CASSLLGDQQETQYF.

This clonotype was found many times. V and J are TRBV24-1 and TRBJ2-7, with TRBD2 matching 12 bases. CDR3 length: 15 amino acids. The germline CDR1 and CDR2 sequences are KGHDR and SFDVKD. With V trimmed by 4 bases and J by 4 bases, 4 bases remained unmatched. CDR3 in amino acids: CATSDSGTSGYEQYF. The CDR3 coding sequence is TGTGCCACCAGTGACTCCGGGACTAGCGGGTACGAGCAGTACTTC.

V is TRBV6-1 and J is TRBJ1-1; D is uncertain. This CDR3 comprises 13 residues. CDR1 MNHNS and CDR2 SASEGT come from the germline V gene. Trimming removed 5 bases from V and 5 bases from J, with 12 bases in between. CDR3 amino acids: CASSTVMETEAFF. The CDR3 DNA is TGTGCCAGCAGTACCGTCATGGAGACTGAAGCTTTCTTT.

This clonotype was counted only a few times. The rearrangement links TRBV5-1 to TRBJ1-1; D remains unclear. Trimming removed 2 bases from V and 0 bases from J, with 14 bases in between. CDR1 and CDR2 (germline): SGHRS, YFSETQ. This CDR3 comprises 16 residues. The CDR3 DNA reads TGCGCCAGCAGCTTCGTACAGTCCGACATGAACACTGAAGCTTTCTTT. Residues: CASSFVQSDMNTEAFF.

This clonotype was seen ten or more times. The chain couples TRBV7-2 to TRBJ1-1; unclear D gene. Germline assignment: CDR1 SGHTA and CDR2 FQGNSA. Trimming removed 1 base from V and 4 bases from J, with 13 bases in between. This CDR3 comprises 15 residues. The CDR3 protein is CASSLVLGRSTEAFF. CDR3 DNA: TGTGCCAGCAGCTTAGTCCTAGGCCGATCCACTGAAGCTTTCTTT.

This CDR3 is CASSFVGTLGRGGELFF. The CDR3 DNA sequence: TGTGCCAGCAGCTTTGTAGGGACACTGGGGAGAGGCGGGGAGCTGTTTTTT. The rearrangement links TRBV7-2 to TRBJ2-2; TRBD1 is a possible D gene (6 bases). The CDR3 consists of 17 residues. The germline V and J ends were trimmed by 3 bases and 7 bases, with 21 bases remaining between them. CDR1 is SGHTA and CDR2 is FQGNSA in the germline V gene.

The sample holds a few counts of this clonotype. J is TRBJ2-6 and V is TRBV15; no definite D call. The CDR3 contains 14 residues. V was clipped by 5 bases and J by 0 bases, with 5 bases between them. Germline lookup yields CDR1 LNHNV and CDR2 YYDKDF (reference sequence). The CDR3 DNA follows: TGTGCCACCAGCGACGCCTCTGGGGCCAACGTCCTGACTTTC. The encoded protein is CATSDASGANVLTF.

This clonotype was picked up many times. This chain links TRBV12-3 or TRBV12-4 with TRBJ1-2, with 7 positions matching TRBD1. V gave up 0 bases and J gave up 2 bases; unmatched junction bases: 0. The length of the CDR3 is 14 residues. DNA of the CDR3: TGTGCCAGCAGTTTAGCGGGACAGAACTATGGCTACACCTTC. It yields the protein CASSLAGQNYGYTF.

CDR3 protein: CSASTDRGSYSNQPQHF. DNA of the CDR3: TGCAGTGCTAGTACCGACAGGGGGTCCTATAGCAATCAGCCCCAGCATTTT. This rearrangement joins TRBV20-1 to TRBJ1-5; TRBD1 agrees at 9 bases. Germline CDR1 and CDR2: DFQATT and SNEGSKA (reference sequence). This CDR3 comprises 17 residues. Trimming removed 3 bases from V and 0 bases from J; junction bases left unmatched: 9.

This clonotype has ten or more counts. V gene TRBV3-1 combines with J gene TRBJ2-5, with TRBD2 matching 9 bases. Germline-derived CDR1 and CDR2 are LGHDT and YNNKEL (reference sequence). The CDR3 consists of 15 residues. V shed 1 base, J shed 3 bases, and the junction held 3 bases outside the gene matches. CDR3 protein: CASSQGPSGKETQYF. The CDR3, as DNA: TGTGCCAGCAGCCAAGGACCTAGCGGGAAAGAGACCCAGTACTTC.

The chain is built from TRBV28 and TRBJ2-2, with 8 bases aligning to TRBD2. V was pared by 8 bases and J by 5 bases, with 10 bases of the junction left unmatched. This CDR3 spans 15 amino acids. Germline V gene sequence: CDR1 MDHEN, CDR2 SYDVKM. CDR3 region: CASVTGGPGTGELFF. As DNA, the CDR3 is TGTGCCAGCGTAACGGGAGGGCCGGGTACCGGGGAGCTGTTTTTT. Full variable domain (remainder filled in from reference TRBV28 and TRBJ2-2): DVKVTQSSRYLVKRTGEKVFLECVQDMDHENMFWYRQDPGLGLRLIYFSYDVKMKEKGDIPEGYSVSREKKERFSLILESASTNQTSMYLCASVTGGPGTGELFFGEGSRLTVL.

This clonotype was counted at least ten times. This chain connects TRBV20-1 to TRBJ2-7; 11 nucleotides align to TRBD2. The junction had 9 bases not matched to a gene; V was cut back by 2 bases and J by 3 bases. Germline CDR1 DFQATT, CDR2 SNEGSKA (reference sequence). The CDR3 spans 16 residues. CDR3 sequence reads: CSARISGRGHHYEQYF. CDR3 bases: TGCAGTGCTAGAATTAGCGGGAGGGGACATCACTACGAGCAGTACTTC.

This clonotype was counted only a few times. V is TRBV20-1 and J is TRBJ2-5; D is unresolved. Germline assignment: CDR1 DFQATT and CDR2 SNEGSKA (reference sequence). The CDR3 extends over 12 amino acids. Trimming pared 3 bases from V and 2 bases from J, leaving 7 bases between. The CDR3 DNA reads as TGCAGTGCTAGTACTTTTCAAGAGACCCAGTACTTC. Encoded protein: CSASTFQETQYF.

This clonotype occurred many times. The gene calls are TRBV28 and TRBJ1-2; D is perhaps TRBD1 (5 bases). The germline V gene encodes CDR1 MDHEN and CDR2 SYDVKM. This CDR3 has 14 residues. The V end lost 3 bases, the J end lost 4 bases, and 12 bases lay between the germline ends. The CDR3 bases are TGTGCCAGCAGTTTGAGGCAGGGTTTCTATGGCTACACCTTC. It specifies CASSLRQGFYGYTF.

Many counts were recorded for this clonotype. The chain combines TRBV2 with TRBJ1-2; D might be TRBD1 (5 bases). The CDR3 runs to 14 residues. V lost 8 bases and J 7 bases, leaving 20 bases between the germline ends. CDR1 is SNHLY, CDR2 FYNNEI, per germline. The CDR3 protein is CASLQEQGWGGYTF. Here the CDR3 DNA reads TGTGCCAGCCTTCAAGAGCAGGGCTGGGGTGGCTACACCTTC.

This clonotype was seen a few times. The chain couples TRBV20-1 to TRBJ1-1; D is possibly TRBD1 (5 bases). Germline V gene sequence: CDR1 DFQATT, CDR2 SNEGSKA (reference sequence). V was trimmed by 0 bases and J by 1 base, leaving 12 bases between them. The CDR3 covers 15 residues. This chain's CDR3 is CSARDWQQANTEAFF. Written as DNA, the CDR3 is TGCAGTGCTAGAGATTGGCAACAGGCGAACACTGAAGCTTTCTTT.

There are many counts of this clonotype. The chain employs TRBV2 and TRBJ1-6; tentatively, D is TRBD1 (6 bases). CDR3 length equals 14 residues. Germline CDR1 is SNHLY and CDR2 is FYNNEI. V was shortened by 7 bases and J by 10 bases, with 17 bases between the two germline ends. CDR3 in amino acids: CASTMGGPSSPLHF. For the CDR3, the DNA is TGTGCCAGCACCATGGGGGGCCCATCATCACCCCTCCACTTT.

The rearrangement joins TRBV14 to TRBJ2-3; D is possibly TRBD1 (6 bases). The CDR3 is 18 amino acids. V lost 0 bases, J lost 3 bases, and 19 bases lay in between. Germline CDR1 reads SGHDN; CDR2 reads FVKESK. The CDR3 here is CASSQEGRGEGRTDTQYF. Here the CDR3 DNA reads TGTGCCAGCAGCCAAGAAGGCAGGGGTGAAGGTCGAACAGATACGCAGTATTTT.